This T cell receptor (beta chain) was recorded in a study of T cell responses to AZD1222 COVID-19 vaccine. Study background: Both about-4-week and about-12-week second-dose recipients were combined.

Notes on this clone: Its specificity is unknown.

Repertoires were generated with immunoSEQ multiplex PCR, while TCRdb's copy carries only in-frame clones and drops some. The repertoire includes roughly 140,000 clones, more than 75% of them detected once, and 5% sits in the top ten. Trimming removed 3 bases from V and 5 bases from J; junction bases left unmatched: 6. Per germline, CDR1 LNHDA and CDR2 SQIVND (reference sequence). This CDR3 contains 14 residues. Whole-study findings and limits: Repertoires were obtained only post-peak T cell response. Two AZD1222 administrations were followed by greater Spike-specific TCR breadth and depth. The donor cohort was predominantly white British with a female majority, and clonal diversity may have been underestimated.

This TCR derives from an adult in good health. The rearrangement links TRBV19 to TRBJ2-7, with 8 positions matching TRBD1. Sequenced material: peripheral blood, taken on day 0 of AZD1222 vaccination. The CDR3 nucleotides read TGTGCCAGTAGTATCGGGCAGGGGGCTAACGAGCAGTACTTC. Its translation is CASSIGQGANEQYF. Combining the CDR3 with reference TRBV19 and TRBJ2-7 gives the whole variable domain DGGITQSPKYLFRKEGQNVTLSCEQNLNHDAMYWYRQDPGQGLRLIYYSQIVNDFQKGDIAEGYSVSREKKESFPLTVTSAQKNPTAFYLCASSIGQGANEQYFGPGTRLTVT.